This T cell receptor (beta chain) was documented in a study of blood T cell repertoires in COVID-19. CDR1 is KGHSH and CDR2 is LQKENI in the germline V gene. Trimming took 4 bases from V and 1 from J, leaving 11 bases between them. The CDR3 contains 15 residues. Authors' data handling: Estimates of nucleated cell counts were drawn from the amplification of reference gene primers. Generated by immunoSEQ multiplex PCR, the TCRdb table keeps only in-frame clones and is missing some. The V and J calls and clone size are taken from that table; D and trimming were inferred from the DNA. The repertoire includes about 87,000 clones, about 71% of them detected once, and 4% to 5% sits in the top ten.

This TCR came from a woman aged 50 to 60 with acute or convalescent COVID-19. V is TRBV18 and J is TRBJ1-3, with D hard to call. Specimen: peripheral blood. This chain's CDR3 is CASSLDSGSGNTIYF. The CDR3 DNA reads as TGTGCCAGCTCACTTGATTCAGGTTCTGGAAACACCATATATTTT.